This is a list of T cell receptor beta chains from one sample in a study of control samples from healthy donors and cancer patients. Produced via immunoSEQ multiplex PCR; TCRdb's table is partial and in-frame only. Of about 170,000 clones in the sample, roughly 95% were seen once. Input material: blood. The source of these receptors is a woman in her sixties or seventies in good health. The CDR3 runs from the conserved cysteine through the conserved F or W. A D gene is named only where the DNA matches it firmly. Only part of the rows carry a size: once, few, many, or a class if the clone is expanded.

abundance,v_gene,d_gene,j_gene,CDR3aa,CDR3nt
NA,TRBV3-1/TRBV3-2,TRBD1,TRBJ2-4,CASSETSGGLDIQYF,TGTGCCAGCAGCGAAACCTCAGGGGGATTGGACATTCAGTACTTC
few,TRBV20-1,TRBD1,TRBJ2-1,CSASDRAYNEQFF,TGCAGTGCCAGTGACAGGGCCTACAATGAGCAGTTCTTC
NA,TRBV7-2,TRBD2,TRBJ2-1,CASSPRVAGYNEQFF,TGTGCCAGCAGCCCTCGGGTAGCGGGATACAATGAGCAGTTCTTC
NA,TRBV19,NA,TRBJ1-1,CASTALDGTEAFF,TGTGCCAGTACCGCTCTGGATGGCACTGAAGCTTTCTTT
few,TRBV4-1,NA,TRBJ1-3,CASSQDWGNSGNTIYF,TGCGCCAGCAGCCAAGATTGGGGTAACTCTGGAAACACCATATATTTT
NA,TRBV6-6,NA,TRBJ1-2,CASRTTGNNYGYTF,TGTGCCAGCAGGACCACGGGAAATAACTATGGCTACACCTTC
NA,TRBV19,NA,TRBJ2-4,CASSIDSAIGRNKNIQYF,TGTGCCAGTAGTATAGACTCCGCGATAGGCAGAAACAAAAACATTCAGTACTTC
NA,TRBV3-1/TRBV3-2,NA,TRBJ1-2,CASSQDSSGRGYTF,TGTGCCAGCAGCCAAGATTCCTCAGGCCGCGGCTACACCTTC
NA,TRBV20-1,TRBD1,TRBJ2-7,CSASPTTGSGEQYF,TGCAGTGCTAGTCCCACGACAGGGTCTGGTGAGCAGTACTTC
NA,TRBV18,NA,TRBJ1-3,CASSPTREAVGNTIYF,TGTGCCAGCTCACCAACGCGGGAAGCGGTTGGAAACACCATATATTTT
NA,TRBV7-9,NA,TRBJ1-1,CASSLAPTETEAFF,TGTGCCAGCAGCTTAGCCCCGACAGAAACTGAAGCTTTCTTT
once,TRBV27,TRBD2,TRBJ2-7,CASSFLAGGPGSYEQYF,TGTGCCAGCAGTTTCTTAGCGGGGGGGCCGGGCTCCTACGAGCAGTACTTC
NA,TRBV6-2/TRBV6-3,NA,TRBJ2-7,CASSYSRRDSSYEQYF,TGTGCCAGCAGTTACTCTCGGCGGGATAGCTCCTACGAGCAGTACTTC
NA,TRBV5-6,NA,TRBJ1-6,CASSLRQVVPKSPLHF,TGTGCCAGCAGCTTGAGACAGGTGGTCCCCAAGTCACCCCTCCACTTT
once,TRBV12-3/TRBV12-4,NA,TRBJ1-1,CASSLRGGTEAFF,TGTGCCAGCAGTTTACGGGGTGGAACTGAAGCTTTCTTT
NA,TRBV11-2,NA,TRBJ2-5,CASSLDVGAEETQYF,TGTGCCAGCAGCTTAGATGTAGGGGCAGAAGAGACCCAGTACTTC
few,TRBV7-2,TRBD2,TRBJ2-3,CCSGGIDTQYF,TGTTGTAGCGGGGGGATAGATACGCAGTATTTT
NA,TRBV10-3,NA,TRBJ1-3,CAISIKSSGNTIYF,TGTGCCATCAGCATAAAGAGCTCTGGAAACACCATATATTTT
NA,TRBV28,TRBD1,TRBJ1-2,CASRLGGTGGVYGYTF,TGTGCCAGCAGGCTCGGAGGGACAGGGGGTGTCTATGGCTACACCTTC
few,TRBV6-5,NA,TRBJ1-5,CASSYSRVRAGQPQHF,TGTGCCAGCAGTTACTCCAGGGTTAGAGCGGGTCAGCCCCAGCATTTT
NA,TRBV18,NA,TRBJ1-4,CASSGVANEKLFF,TGTGCCAGCTCGGGGGTTGCTAATGAAAAACTGTTTTTT
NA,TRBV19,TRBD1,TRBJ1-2,CASSIEGDRPYGYTF,TGTGCCAGTAGTATAGAAGGGGACAGACCCTATGGCTACACCTTC
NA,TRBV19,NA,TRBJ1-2,CASSVVNYGYTF,TGTGCCAGTAGTGTAGTCAACTATGGCTACACCTTC